This T cell receptor beta chain emerged from a study of memory CD4+ T cells and cytomegalovirus serostatus. The CDR3 loop spans 14 amino acids. Germline-derived CDR1 and CDR2 are LNHDA and SQIVND (reference sequence). J lost 8 bases, V lost 5 bases, and 7 bases had no gene match. Remarks on this clone: Antigen: not known.

Study-wide findings and caveats: Of 150 to 200 reported CMV TCRbeta sequences, some 70 were found in memory CD4+ repertoires.

The assay was immunoSEQ multiplex PCR, and TCRdb's table has in-frame clones only and misses some. The sample yields some 52,000 clones, around 77% seen once. Single viable CD3+CD4+CD8-CD45RO+ cells were sorted as the memory CD4+ T cells. V and J are TRBV19 and TRBJ1-2, with 11 nucleotides matching TRBD1. Material: memory CD4+ T cells from blood. The source of this sequence is an adult in good health and CMV-seronegative. The chain's CDR3 is CASSPGTGGAGYTF. The CDR3 bases are TGTGCCAGTAGTCCCGGGACAGGGGGGGCAGGCTACACCTTC.